The 15 T cell receptor beta chains below come from one sample, sequenced in a study of spatial heterogeneity in lung cancer. Time point noted: sample taken at primary tumor resection. Notes on the study in general: One measure, the expanded intratumoral alpha and beta TCR count, tracked tumor mutation counts.

TCRdb re-called the 5' RACE reads with MiXCR, one entry per CDR3 protein. Counted here are tens of thousands of distinct CDR3 sequences, over 4% occurring once; the ten biggest clones make up roughly 9.9%. Their antigens are not known. The sample consisted of lung tumor tissue, taken at surgery. These receptors were obtained from a male donor with early-stage non-small cell lung cancer.

Judged by abundance, this clonotype is medium-sized. The chain links TRBV2 to TRBJ2-3; no clear D gene. The ends were cut back, 6 bases at V and 6 bases at J, with 7 bases in the middle. Per germline, CDR1 SNHLY and CDR2 FYNNEI. The CDR3 totals 11 residues. This CDR3 is CASRVGDTQYF. CDR3 nucleotides: TGTGCCAGCAGAGTAGGGGATACGCAGTATTTT.

By sample share, this clonotype is medium-sized. The V call is TRBV10-3, the J call TRBJ2-2, with D unresolved. From germline, CDR1 is ENHRY and CDR2 SYGVKD. V shed 10 bases and J shed 5 bases, with 8 bases lying between them. The CDR3 length is 11 residues. The CDR3 coding sequence is TGTGCCACCCAGATAACCGGGGAGCTGTTTTTT. Protein product: CATQITGELFF.

The CDR3 DNA reads as TGTGCCAGCAGGAGGGACACTACCTACGAGCAGTACTTC. Protein sequence: CASRRDTTYEQYF. The chain uses TRBV2 and TRBJ2-7, with D possibly being TRBD1 (6 bases). The CDR3 has 13 amino acids. The V end was cut by 6 bases, the J end by 2 bases, with 11 bases between. Per the germline V gene, CDR1 is SNHLY and CDR2 is FYNNEI.

This clonotype was counted ten times or more. J is TRBJ2-7 and V is TRBV6-5; D possibly matches TRBD1 or TRBD2 (5 bases each). Trimming pared 6 bases from V and 4 bases from J, leaving 31 bases between. The CDR3 has 19 amino acids. Germline V gives CDR1 MNHEY, CDR2 SVGAGI. The CDR3 DNA reads TGTGCCAGCAGCTCGACAAGAGCACTCCCGGGGACCAGACCTTACGAGCAGTACTTC. Its protein product is CASSSTRALPGTRPYEQYF.

This clonotype was seen ten or more times. The chain recombines TRBV20-1 with TRBJ1-5; perhaps TRBD1 as D (5 bases). CDR3 size: 14 residues. Germline CDR1 DFQATT, CDR2 SNEGSKA (reference sequence). Trimming removed 3 bases at V and 7 bases at J, with 16 bases between. CDR3 amino acids: CSASGRQRNQPQHF. DNA of the CDR3: TGCAGTGCTAGCGGGAGACAGAGAAACCAGCCCCAGCATTTT.

This clonotype was seen repeatedly, ten times or more. The CDR3: CASSLGDGYEQYF. In nucleotides, the CDR3 is TGTGCCAGCAGCTTAGGGGACGGCTACGAGCAGTACTTC. The chain has TRBV11-2 and TRBJ2-7, with D perhaps assigned TRBD1 or TRBD2 (5 bases each). The germline gives CDR1 SGHAT, CDR2 FQNNGV. The ends were cut back, 1 base at V and 3 bases at J, with 7 bases in the middle. The CDR3 consists of 13 residues.

This chain connects TRBV3-1 to TRBJ1-6, with a tentative D call TRBD1 (5 bases). The CDR3 loop spans 14 amino acids. Per germline, CDR1 LGHDT and CDR2 YNNKEL (reference sequence). V lost 4 bases, J lost 7 bases, and 11 bases lay in between. The CDR3, as DNA: TGTGCCAGCAGCCGTGGACAACAGAATTCACCCCTCCACTTT. Translating it yields CASSRGQQNSPLHF.

The genes are TRBV30 and TRBJ1-5; D is possibly TRBD1 (5 bases). This CDR3 has 13 residues. Trimming took off 2 bases at V and 7 bases at J, with 12 bases between the two ends. The V gene's germline CDR1 is GTSNPN and CDR2 SVGIG (reference sequence). CDR3 residues: CAWSPGREQPQHF. The CDR3, as DNA: TGTGCCTGGAGTCCCGGCAGGGAACAGCCCCAGCATTTT. Variable domain in full (rest from reference TRBV30 and TRBJ1-5): SQTIHQWPATLVQPVGSPLSLECTVEGTSNPNLYWYRQAAGRGLQLLFYSVGIGQISSEVPQNLSASRPQDRQFILSSKKLLLSDSGFYLCAWSPGREQPQHFGDGTRLSIL.

Ten or more counts support this clonotype. V gene TRBV5-1 combines with J gene TRBJ2-1; D is perhaps TRBD1 (5 bases). V dropped 0 bases and J dropped 7 bases, with 5 bases sitting between them. CDR3 size: 12 residues. CDR1 SGHRS and CDR2 YFSETQ come from the germline V gene. The CDR3 region is CASSLGQNEQFF. The CDR3 DNA reads as TGCGCCAGCAGCTTGGGACAGAATGAGCAGTTCTTC.

This clonotype ranks as large (0.1 to 1%). The chain employs TRBV9 and TRBJ2-5, with 14 bases fitting TRBD2. The germline gives CDR1 SGDLS, CDR2 YYNGEE. V lost 3 bases, J lost 4 bases, and 14 bases stayed unmatched. This CDR3 is built from 19 residues. The CDR3 DNA is TGTGCCAGCAGCGCGACTTCAAGACTAGCGGGAGGGCCTGGAGAGACCCAGTACTTC. Its translation is CASSATSRLAGGPGETQYF.

The table lists this clonotype with many counts. This rearrangement joins TRBV6-2 or TRBV6-3 to TRBJ2-7, with no clear D. The V and J ends lost 4 bases and 3 bases respectively, with 7 bases between them. The CDR3 runs to 12 residues. Germline V gene lookup returns CDR1 MNHEY and CDR2 SVGEGT. As DNA, the CDR3 is TGTGCCAGCAGTTCCCCCCTCTACGAGCAGTACTTC. Its translation is CASSSPLYEQYF.

This clonotype was observed many times. V usage is TRBV5-4 and J usage is TRBJ2-7, with D uncertain. The CDR3 length is 15 residues. The V gene lost 0 bases and the J gene lost 4 bases, with 14 bases spanning the gap. Germline V gene data show CDR1 as SGHNT and CDR2 as YYREEE (reference sequence). The CDR3 spells CASSLANSHFYEQYF. CDR3 nucleotides: TGTGCCAGCAGCTTGGCCAATTCCCACTTTTACGAGCAGTACTTC.

In this sample, this clonotype turned up many times. The V gene is TRBV27, the J gene TRBJ2-2, with D possibly called TRBD1 or TRBD2 (6 bases each). The V end lost 6 bases, the J end lost 2 bases, and 19 bases lay between the germline ends. The CDR3 contains 17 residues. Per germline, CDR1 MNHEY and CDR2 SMNVEV (reference sequence). This chain's CDR3 is CASRPGAALLNTGELFF. CDR3 nucleotide sequence: TGTGCCAGCAGGCCGGGGGCGGCCCTCCTAAACACCGGGGAGCTGTTTTTT.

In its sample, this clonotype was seen many times. The rearrangement links TRBV20-1 to TRBJ1-3; possibly TRBD1 for D (6 bases). V gave up 5 bases and J gave up 0 bases, with 11 bases separating them. In germline, CDR1 is DFQATT, CDR2 SNEGSKA (reference sequence). The length of the CDR3 is 14 residues. This chain's CDR3 is CSAVRGGSGNTIYF. The CDR3 DNA reads TGCAGTGCTGTCAGAGGGGGCTCTGGAAACACCATATATTTT.

This clonotype appeared many times. The chain joins TRBV24-1 to TRBJ2-3; 7 nucleotides match TRBD1. CDR1 KGHDR and CDR2 SFDVKD come from the germline V gene. The CDR3 is made up of 14 amino acids. V lost 5 bases and J lost 2; bases outside the gene matches: 3. CDR3 bases: TGTGCCACCAGTGCAACAGGGGCCACAGATACGCAGTATTTT. This encodes CATSATGATDTQYF.